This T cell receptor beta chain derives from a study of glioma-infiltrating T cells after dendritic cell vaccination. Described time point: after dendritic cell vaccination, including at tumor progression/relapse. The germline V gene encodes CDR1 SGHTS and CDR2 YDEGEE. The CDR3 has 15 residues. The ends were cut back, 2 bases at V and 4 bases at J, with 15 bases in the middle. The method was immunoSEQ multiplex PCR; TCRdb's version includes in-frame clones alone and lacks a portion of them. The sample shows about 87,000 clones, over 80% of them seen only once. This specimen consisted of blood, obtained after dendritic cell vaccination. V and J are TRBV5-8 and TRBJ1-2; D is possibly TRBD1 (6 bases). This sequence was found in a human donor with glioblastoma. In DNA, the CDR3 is TGTGCCAGCAGCTTACAGGGTGGCCCCGGCTATGGCTACACCTTC. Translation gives CASSLQGGPGYGYTF.